This T cell receptor (beta chain) derives from a study of cytotoxic CD8 clonotypes in ibrutinib-treated CLL. At the level of the study: Partial responses totalled approximately 24 and complete responses 2; after median 68 months, about 15 remained remitted and roughly twelve progressed. Sample averages reached 255,043 productive templates and some 94,000 productive rearrangements.

On this clone itself: Its matching antigen is unknown.

The V and J ends lost 2 bases and 5 bases, in that order; junction bases with no gene match: 6. This CDR3 has 15 residues. Germline lookup yields CDR1 MNHNS and CDR2 SASEGT. The study, taken as a whole, reports: Sampling time points were not equivalent between sustained-remission and progressing patients.

TCRdb's table, derived via immunoSEQ multiplex PCR, lists solely in-frame clones and lacks some. Of about 28,000 clones listed, roughly 60% were seen once; the top ten hold roughly 15%. This sequence was found in a human donor with chronic lymphocytic leukemia. This sample comprised PBMCs, obtained before ibrutinib treatment. V usage is TRBV6-1 and J usage is TRBJ2-7; 10 bases agree with TRBD2. This CDR3 is CASSETAGGPHEQYF. The CDR3 region has the DNA TGTGCCAGCAGTGAAACAGCGGGGGGGCCCCACGAGCAGTACTTC.